This paragraph reports one TCR beta chain. This clonotype appeared a few times. There is no known antigen for this receptor. No base quality values were provided; no much bigger clone lies one nucleotide off. This sample is drawn from a study of human T cells and chemical hapten exposure (dated by TCRdb to 2020 to 2023). With regard to the full study: For sensitization, 2% DPC in acetone was applied to an approximately 2 cm by approximately 2 cm area of upper inner arm skin. Throughout the study period of roughly 24 weeks, patients also received therapeutic DPC doses to the scalp every week. Blood for TCR sequencing was provided by twenty-nine alopecia patients at one to four time points (pre-sensitization, 2, 6 and 24 weeks). Peripheral blood TCR repertoire changes were tracked in vivo in alopecia patients during primary and secondary sensitization to the hapten diphenylcyclopropenone (DPC). Patch testing on the upper back used Finn chambers containing 0.01% DPC, with scoring done after 6 days according to International Contact Dermatitis Research Group standards. Patient blood was sampled pre-sensitization (week 0) and at 2, 6 and about 24 weeks after DPC sensitization. Most of the patients in the cohort were female, and the cohort covered alopecia areata with under or over 50% scalp involvement, alopecia totalis and alopecia universalis. Libraries were pooled for sequencing, and per-sample TCR yields varied mainly because of small differences in library volumes within the pool. Overall results and qualifications from the work: Repeated subsampling changed both the strength of the expansion versus patch-test correlation and the threshold at which the correlation became significant. Expanded TCRs formed significantly more large CDR3 similarity clusters than pre-sensitization or healthy control sets, consistent with antigen-driven responses. Alopecia, a presumed autoimmune disease, was present in all patients, so the immune response of the patients might differ from that of healthy individuals. A positive correlation was found between the number of PT1 expanded TCRs and patch test score, with significance reached at thresholds 8, 16 and 32 but not 4. No change with DPC sensitization was found in the number of TCRs above 1 in 1000 frequency, and no evidence of global repertoire structure alterations was found.

The sample's time point label, in plain terms: patch test 1, 2 weeks after DPC sensitization. In the paper's terms, the treatment or condition label means: therapeutic diphenylcyclopropenone sensitization with weekly scalp DPC. At each patch-test visit, blood was drawn before the patch test was applied. Patients were eligible if aged 18 to 70, diagnosed with alopecia and judged suitable for DPC therapy, and pregnant patients were excluded. Total RNA was isolated from unfractionated whole blood collected in Tempus Blood RNA tubes. Libraries were prepared through RACE. The instrument given in TCRdb is NextSeq 500. During library preparation, unique molecular identifiers were attached to individual cDNA molecules so that TCRs could be counted quantitatively and reproducibly. Both TCR alpha and TCR beta chains were sequenced from each blood RNA sample. The authors processed their data as follows. Samples had a median of 95,638 TCRs, with a range from roughly 20,000 to 690,600. V, J and CDR3 annotation of the TCR reads was carried out using the Decombinator software suite. For the PS versus PT1 abundance plots, all samples were subsampled to the same number of TCRs (28,000). TCRs were defined as expanded if absent before sensitization and observed at least eight times at the 2-week time point. The public reads were run again by TCRdb, first through fastp at Q25 and then through MiXCR, and only productive beta chains were kept. Rows are unified per CDR3 protein, each entry keeping the most common DNA and genes. The V and J calls here are based on TCRdb, not the publication. Here the sample has about 90,000 distinct CDR3 sequences; over 9.5% occur a single time. The ten largest clones take up less than 2.5% of the sample.

Taken from the germline V gene, the CDR1 and CDR2 loops are SGHDN and FVKESK. V was cut back by 3 bases and J by 11 bases, leaving a gap of 16 bases between them. From the cysteine up to the phenylalanine, the CDR3 has a length of 13 residues. CDR3 DNA is the only sequence kept; it has 39 bases, read in frame from the first base. The sequence joins TRBV14 to TRBJ1-1; TRBD1 is possibly the D segment (5 matching bases). This specimen consisted of whole blood, obtained in connection with sensitization to the hapten diphenylcyclopropenone (DPC). This sequence originates from a man in his forties or fifties with alopecia areata. Some clones in this sample may be carry-over from other donors' samples. The nucleotide sequence reads as follows: TGTGCCAGCAGCCAGCTCGACAGCCAGGAGGCTTTCTTT. This sequence encodes CASSQLDSQEAFF. The full variable domain, with segments outside the CDR3 supplied by the reference TRBV14 and TRBJ1-1 proteins, appears as EAGVTQFPSHSVIEKGQTVTLRCDPISGHDNLYWYRRVMGKEIKFLLHFVKESKQDESGMPNNRFLAERTGGTYSTLKVQPAELEDSGVYFCASSQLDSQEAFFGQGTRLTVV.